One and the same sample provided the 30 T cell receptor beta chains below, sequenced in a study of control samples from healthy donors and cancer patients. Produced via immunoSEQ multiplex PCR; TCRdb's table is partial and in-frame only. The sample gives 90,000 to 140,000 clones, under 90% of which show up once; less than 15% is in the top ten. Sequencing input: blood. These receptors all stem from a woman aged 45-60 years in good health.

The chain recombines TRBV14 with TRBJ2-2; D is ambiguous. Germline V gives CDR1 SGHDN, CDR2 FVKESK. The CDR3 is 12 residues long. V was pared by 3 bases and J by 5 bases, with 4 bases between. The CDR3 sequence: CASSQGTGELFF. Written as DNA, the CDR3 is TGTGCCAGCAGCCAGGGTACCGGGGAGCTGTTTTTT.

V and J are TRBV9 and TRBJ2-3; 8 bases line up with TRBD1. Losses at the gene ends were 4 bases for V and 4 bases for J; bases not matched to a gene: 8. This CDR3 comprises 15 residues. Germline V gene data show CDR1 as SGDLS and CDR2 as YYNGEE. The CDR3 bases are TGTGCCAGCAGCCTGAGTGGACAGGGAGCAGATACGCAGTATTTT. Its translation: CASSLSGQGADTQYF.

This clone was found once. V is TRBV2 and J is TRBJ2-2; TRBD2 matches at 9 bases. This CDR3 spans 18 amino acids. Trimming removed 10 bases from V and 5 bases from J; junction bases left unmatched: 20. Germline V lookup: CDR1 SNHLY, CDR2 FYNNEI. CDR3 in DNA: TGTGCCACCACTAAACTCGCGGGCGGGGGGGCGGGAACCGGGGAGCTGTTTTTT. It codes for CATTKLAGGGAGTGELFF. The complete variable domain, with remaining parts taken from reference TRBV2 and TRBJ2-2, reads EPEVTQTPSHQVTQMGQEVILRCVPISNHLYFYWYRQILGQKVEFLVSFYNNEISEKSEIFDDQFSVERPDGSNFTLKIRSTKLEDSAMYFCATTKLAGGGAGTGELFFGEGSRLTVL.

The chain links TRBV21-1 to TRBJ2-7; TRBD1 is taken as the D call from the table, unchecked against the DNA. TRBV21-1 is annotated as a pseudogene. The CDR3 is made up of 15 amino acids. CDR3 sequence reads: CASSKATGGGYEQYF. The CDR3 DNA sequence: TGTGCCAGCAGCAAAGCGACAGGGGGTGGGTACGAGCAGTACTTC.

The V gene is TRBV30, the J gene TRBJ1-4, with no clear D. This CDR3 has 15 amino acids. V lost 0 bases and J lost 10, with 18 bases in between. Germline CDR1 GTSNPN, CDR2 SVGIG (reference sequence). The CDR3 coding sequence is TGTGCCTGGAGTGTAATGGTACGGACGGAGGGAAAACTGTTTTTT. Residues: CAWSVMVRTEGKLFF.

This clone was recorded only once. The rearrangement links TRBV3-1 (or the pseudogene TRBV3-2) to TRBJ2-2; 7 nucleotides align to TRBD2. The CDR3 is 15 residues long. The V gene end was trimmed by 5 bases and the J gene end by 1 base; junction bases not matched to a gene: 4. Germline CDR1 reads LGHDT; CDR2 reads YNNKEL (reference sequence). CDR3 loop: CASSAAGVNTGELFF. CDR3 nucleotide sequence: TGTGCCAGCAGCGCTGCGGGAGTGAACACCGGGGAGCTGTTTTTT.

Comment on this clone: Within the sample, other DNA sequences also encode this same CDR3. The CDR3 DNA follows: TGTGCCAGCAGCCCTTGGACTAGCGGCACAGATACGCAGTATTTT. This encodes CASSPWTSGTDTQYF. This chain links TRBV11-2 with TRBJ2-3; 9 bases fit TRBD2. V was clipped by 5 bases and J by 1 base; unmatched bases: 4. The CDR3 is made up of 15 amino acids. Germline loops: CDR1 SGHAT, CDR2 FQNNGV.

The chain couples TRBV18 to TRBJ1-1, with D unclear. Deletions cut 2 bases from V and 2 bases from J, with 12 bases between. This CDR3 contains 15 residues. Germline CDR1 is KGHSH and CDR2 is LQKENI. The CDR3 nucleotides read TGTGCCAGCTCACCATACCCCCGGTTTAACACTGAAGCTTTCTTT. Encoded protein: CASSPYPRFNTEAFF.

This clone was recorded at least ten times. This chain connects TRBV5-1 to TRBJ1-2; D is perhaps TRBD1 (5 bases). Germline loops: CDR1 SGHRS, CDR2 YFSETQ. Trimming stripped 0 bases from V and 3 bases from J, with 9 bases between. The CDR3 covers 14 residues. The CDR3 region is CASSLDGGDYGYTF. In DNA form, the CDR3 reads TGCGCCAGCAGCTTGGATGGGGGGGACTATGGCTACACCTTC.

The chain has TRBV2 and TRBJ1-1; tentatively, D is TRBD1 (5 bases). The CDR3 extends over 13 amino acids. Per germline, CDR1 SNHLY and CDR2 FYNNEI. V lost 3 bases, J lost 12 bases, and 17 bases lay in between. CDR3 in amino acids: CASSDQGAADPFF. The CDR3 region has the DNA TGTGCCAGCAGTGATCAAGGGGCCGCGGATCCTTTCTTT. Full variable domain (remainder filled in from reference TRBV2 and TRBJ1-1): EPEVTQTPSHQVTQMGQEVILRCVPISNHLYFYWYRQILGQKVEFLVSFYNNEISEKSEIFDDQFSVERPDGSNFTLKIRSTKLEDSAMYFCASSDQGAADPFFGQGTRLTVV.

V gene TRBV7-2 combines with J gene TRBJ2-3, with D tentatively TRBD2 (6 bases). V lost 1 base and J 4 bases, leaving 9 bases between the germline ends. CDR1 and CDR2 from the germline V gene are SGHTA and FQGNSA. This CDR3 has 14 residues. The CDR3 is CASSLELAADTQYF. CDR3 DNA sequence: TGTGCCAGCAGCTTAGAACTAGCCGCAGATACGCAGTATTTT. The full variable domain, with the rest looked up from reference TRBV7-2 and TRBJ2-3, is GAGVSQSPSNKVTEKGKDVELRCDPISGHTALYWYRQSLGQGLEFLIYFQGNSAPDKSGLPSDRFSAERTGGSVSTLTIQRTQQEDSAVYLCASSLELAADTQYFGPGTRLTVL.

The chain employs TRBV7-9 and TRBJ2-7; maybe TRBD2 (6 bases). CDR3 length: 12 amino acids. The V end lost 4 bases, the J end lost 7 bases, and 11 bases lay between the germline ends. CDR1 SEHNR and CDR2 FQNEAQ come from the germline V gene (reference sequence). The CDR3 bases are TGTGCCAGCAGCTCGCGGGGATGGGAGCAGTACTTC. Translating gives CASSSRGWEQYF. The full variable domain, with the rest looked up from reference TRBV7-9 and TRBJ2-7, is DTGVSQNPRHKITKRGQNVTFRCDPISEHNRLYWYRQTLGQGPEFLTYFQNEAQLEKSRLLSDRFSAERPKGSFSTLEIQRTEQGDSAMYLCASSSRGWEQYFGPGTRLTVT.

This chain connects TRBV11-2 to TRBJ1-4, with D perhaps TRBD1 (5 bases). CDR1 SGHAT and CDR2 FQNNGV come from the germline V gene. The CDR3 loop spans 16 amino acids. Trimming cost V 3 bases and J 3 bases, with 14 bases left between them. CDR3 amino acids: CASSFWRGEANEKLFF. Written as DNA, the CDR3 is TGTGCCAGCAGCTTTTGGAGGGGAGAAGCTAATGAAAAACTGTTTTTT.

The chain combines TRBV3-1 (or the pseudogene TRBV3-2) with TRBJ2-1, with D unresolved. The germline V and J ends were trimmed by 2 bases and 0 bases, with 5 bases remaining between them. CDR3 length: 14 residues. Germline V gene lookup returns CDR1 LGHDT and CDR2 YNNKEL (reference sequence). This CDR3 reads CASSQILSYNEQFF. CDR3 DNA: TGTGCCAGCAGCCAAATCCTCTCCTACAATGAGCAGTTCTTC.

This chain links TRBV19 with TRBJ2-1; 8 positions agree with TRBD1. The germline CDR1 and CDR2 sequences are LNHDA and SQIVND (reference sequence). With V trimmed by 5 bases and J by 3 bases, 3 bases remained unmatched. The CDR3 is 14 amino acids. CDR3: CASSDRGFYNEQFF. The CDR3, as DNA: TGTGCCAGTAGTGACAGGGGTTTCTACAATGAGCAGTTCTTC.

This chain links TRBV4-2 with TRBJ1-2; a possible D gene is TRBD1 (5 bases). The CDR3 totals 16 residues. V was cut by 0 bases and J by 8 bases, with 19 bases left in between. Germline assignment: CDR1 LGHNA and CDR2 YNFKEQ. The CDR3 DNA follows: TGTGCCAGCAGCCAAGATAAAATCAGGGCTGAGGGAGGCTACACCTTC. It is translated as CASSQDKIRAEGGYTF.

CDR3 DNA sequence: TGTGCCAGCAGTTGGGGCACGGGGGTGGGTCAGCCCCAGCATTTT. This gives the protein CASSWGTGVGQPQHF. The chain recombines TRBV28 with TRBJ1-5; D is perhaps TRBD1 (5 bases). The V end was cut by 4 bases, the J end by 6 bases, with 16 bases between. Germline-derived CDR1 and CDR2 are MDHEN and SYDVKM. The CDR3 covers 15 residues.

The CDR3 loop is CASSPRREGNEQFF. For the CDR3, the DNA is TGTGCCAGCTCACCACGCCGGGAGGGCAATGAGCAGTTCTTC. The V and J genes are TRBV18 and TRBJ2-1, with 8 bases lining up with TRBD2. V gave up 1 base and J gave up 6 bases; unmatched junction bases: 2. Germline V lookup: CDR1 KGHSH, CDR2 LQKENI. This CDR3 is 14 amino acids long. The whole variable domain, remainder taken from reference TRBV18 and TRBJ2-1, is NAGVMQNPRHLVRRRGQEARLRCSPMKGHSHVYWYRQLPEEGLKFMVYLQKENIIDESGMPKERFSAEFPKEGPSILRIQQVVRGDSAAYFCASSPRREGNEQFFGPGTRLTVL.

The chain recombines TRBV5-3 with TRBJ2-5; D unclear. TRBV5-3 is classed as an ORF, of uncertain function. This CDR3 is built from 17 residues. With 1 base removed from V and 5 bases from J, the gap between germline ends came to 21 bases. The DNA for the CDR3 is TGTGCCAGAAGCTTGTGGCGTGGCGGCCCCCAGAGGGAGACCCAGTACTTC. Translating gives CARSLWRGGPQRETQYF.

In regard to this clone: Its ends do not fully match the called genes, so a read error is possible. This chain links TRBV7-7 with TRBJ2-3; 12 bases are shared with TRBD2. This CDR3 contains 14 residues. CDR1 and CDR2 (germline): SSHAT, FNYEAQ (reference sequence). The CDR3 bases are TGTGCTAGCAGCTCGGGGACTAGCGGGGATACGCAGTATTTT. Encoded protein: CASSSGTSGDTQYF. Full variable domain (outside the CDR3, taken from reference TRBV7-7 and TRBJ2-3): GAGVSQSPRYKVTKRGQDVTLRCDPISSHATLYWYQQALGQGPEFLTYFNYEAQPDKSGLPSDRFSAERPEGSISTLTIQRTEQRDSAMYRCASSSGTSGDTQYFGPGTRLTVL.

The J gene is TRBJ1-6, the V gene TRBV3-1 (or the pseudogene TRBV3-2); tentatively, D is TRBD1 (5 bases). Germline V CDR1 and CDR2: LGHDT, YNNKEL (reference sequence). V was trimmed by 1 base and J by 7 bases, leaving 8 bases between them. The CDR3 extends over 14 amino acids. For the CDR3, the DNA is TGTGCCAGCAGCCAAGGGGGACGGAATTCACCCCTCCACTTT. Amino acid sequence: CASSQGGRNSPLHF.

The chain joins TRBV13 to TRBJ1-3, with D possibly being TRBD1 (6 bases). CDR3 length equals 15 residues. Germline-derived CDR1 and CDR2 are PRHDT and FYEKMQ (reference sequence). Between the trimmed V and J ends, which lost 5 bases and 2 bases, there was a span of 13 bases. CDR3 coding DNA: TGTGCCAGCAGCCTCCGAGGGGGGACTGGAAACACCATATATTTT. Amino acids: CASSLRGGTGNTIYF.

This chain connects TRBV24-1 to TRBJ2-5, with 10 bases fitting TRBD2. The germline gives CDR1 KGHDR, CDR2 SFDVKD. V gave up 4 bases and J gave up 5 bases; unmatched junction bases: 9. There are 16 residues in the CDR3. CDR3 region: CATSDSDLAGVETQYF. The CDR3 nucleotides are TGTGCCACCAGTGACTCCGACCTAGCGGGAGTTGAGACCCAGTACTTC.

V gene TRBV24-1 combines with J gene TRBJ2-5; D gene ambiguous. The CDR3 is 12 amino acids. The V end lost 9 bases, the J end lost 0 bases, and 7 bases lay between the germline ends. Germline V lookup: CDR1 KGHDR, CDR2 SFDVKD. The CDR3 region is CATGDNQETQYF. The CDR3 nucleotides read TGTGCCACCGGCGATAACCAAGAGACCCAGTACTTC.

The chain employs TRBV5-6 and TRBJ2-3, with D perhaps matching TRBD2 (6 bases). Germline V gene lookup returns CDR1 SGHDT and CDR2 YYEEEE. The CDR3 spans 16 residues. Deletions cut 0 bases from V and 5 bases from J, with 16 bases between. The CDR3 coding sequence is TGTGCCAGCAGCTTGGAACTAGCTCGTTTAGTAGATACGCAGTATTTT. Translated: CASSLELARLVDTQYF.

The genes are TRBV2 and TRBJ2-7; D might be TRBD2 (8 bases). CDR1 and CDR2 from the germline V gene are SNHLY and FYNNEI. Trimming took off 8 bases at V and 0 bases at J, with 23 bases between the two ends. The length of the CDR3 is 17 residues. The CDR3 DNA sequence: TGTGCCAGCGCGGGAGGACTTGACAGGGTTATCTCCTACGAGCAGTACTTC. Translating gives CASAGGLDRVISYEQYF.

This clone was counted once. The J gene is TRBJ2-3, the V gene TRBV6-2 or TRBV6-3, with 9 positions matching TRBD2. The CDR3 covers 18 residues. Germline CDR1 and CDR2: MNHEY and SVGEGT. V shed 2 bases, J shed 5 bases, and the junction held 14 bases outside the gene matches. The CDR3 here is CASSYPQREAYIRDTQYF. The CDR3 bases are TGTGCCAGCAGTTACCCACAGCGGGAGGCTTATATAAGAGATACGCAGTATTTT.

The CDR3 region has the DNA TGCGCCAGCAGCCCAGGGGGCGACCGGTATGGCTACACCTTC. Encoded protein: CASSPGGDRYGYTF. The chain has TRBV5-1 and TRBJ1-2; 8 bases are shared with TRBD1. This CDR3 has 14 amino acids. Trimming took 4 bases from V and 5 from J; bases not matched to a gene: 7. In germline, CDR1 is SGHRS, CDR2 YFSETQ.

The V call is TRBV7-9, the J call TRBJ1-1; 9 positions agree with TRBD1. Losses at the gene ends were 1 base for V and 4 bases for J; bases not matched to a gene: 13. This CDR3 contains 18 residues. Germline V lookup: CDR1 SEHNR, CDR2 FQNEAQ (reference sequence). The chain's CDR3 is CASSLGSLQGAMVTEAFF. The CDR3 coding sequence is TGTGCCAGCAGCTTAGGTTCTCTACAGGGGGCGATGGTCACTGAAGCTTTCTTT.

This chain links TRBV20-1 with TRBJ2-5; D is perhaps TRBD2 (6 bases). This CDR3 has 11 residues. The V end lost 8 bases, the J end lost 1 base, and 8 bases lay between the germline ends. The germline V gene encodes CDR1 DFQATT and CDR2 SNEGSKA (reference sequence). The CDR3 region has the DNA TGCAGTAGACTAGGCCAAGAGACCCAGTACTTC. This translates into CSRLGQETQYF.